The TCR beta chain described here comes from a study of T cell changes during pregnancy in multiple sclerosis (dated 2019 in TCRdb). For context, the study as a whole: Changes in the T cell repertoire over the course of pregnancy were examined in this study in women with multiple sclerosis.

Worth noting for this clone: Its antigen has not been determined. Nothing much larger sits one base from this clone, and base qualities are not available.

Receptor amplification or capture employed the immunoSEQ multiplex PCR assay. Not all clones reach the TCRdb copy of this immuneACCESS table, which keeps in-frame sequences only. Checked studies attribute under half of the gap to unresolved V genes and leave the rest unexplained. The sample contains around 30,000 clones, approximately 90% of them found a single time. The ten largest clones represent more than 6% of the sample. There are 12 amino acids in the CDR3, from cysteine to phenylalanine inclusive. Only the CDR3 DNA is retained, 36 bases long and in frame from the first base. According to the germline V gene, CDR1 reads SGHTA and CDR2 reads FQGTGA. V sheds 5 bases and J sheds 8 bases, leaving 10 bases between their ends.

The receptor chain draws on TRBV7-3 and TRBJ2-1; TRBD2 is possibly the D segment (5 matching bases). The receptor was isolated from a female donor with multiple sclerosis, enrolled in a pregnancy study. The material sequenced was CD8+ T cells from peripheral blood mononuclear cells, taken before pregnancy. The nucleotides read TGTGCCAGCAGCGACCGAGGGTATGAGCAGTTCTTC. Protein translation: CASSDRGYEQFF.